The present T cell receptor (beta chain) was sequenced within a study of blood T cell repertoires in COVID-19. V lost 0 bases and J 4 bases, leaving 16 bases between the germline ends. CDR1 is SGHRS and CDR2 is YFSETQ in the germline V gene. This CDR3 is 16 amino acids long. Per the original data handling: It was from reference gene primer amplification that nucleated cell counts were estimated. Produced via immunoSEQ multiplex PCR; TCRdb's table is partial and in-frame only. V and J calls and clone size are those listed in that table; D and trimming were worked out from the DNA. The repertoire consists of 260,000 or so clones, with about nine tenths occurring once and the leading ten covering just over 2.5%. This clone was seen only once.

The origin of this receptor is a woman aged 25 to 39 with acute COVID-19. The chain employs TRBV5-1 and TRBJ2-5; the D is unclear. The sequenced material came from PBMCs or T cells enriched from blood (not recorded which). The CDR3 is CASSLGPVYGGETQYF. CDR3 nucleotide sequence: TGCGCCAGCAGCTTGGGTCCGGTTTACGGTGGAGAGACCCAGTACTTC. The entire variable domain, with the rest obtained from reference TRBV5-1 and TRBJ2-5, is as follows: KAGVTQTPRYLIKTRGQQVTLSCSPISGHRSVSWYQQTPGQGLQFLFEYFSETQRNKGNFPGRFSGRQFSNSRSEMNVSTLELGDSALYLCASSLGPVYGGETQYFGPGTRLLVL.